A selection of T cell receptor beta chains follows, all from one sample in a study of T-cell reconstitution after alpha-beta-depleted transplantation in children. TCRdb re-called the PCR reads through MiXCR, storing one row per CDR3 protein. The repertoire holds hundreds of thousands of distinct CDR3 sequences, 16% seen once, with about 41% in the top ten. This specimen was PBMCs, mostly from graft donor cells, taken 360 days after TCRalphabeta/CD19-depleted stem cell transplant. The origin of the receptors is a male patient between 2 and 9 years old who had a stem cell transplant for acute lymphoblastic leukemia, so the T cells may come from the graft donor. Each CDR3 is given with its conserved first and last residue. The order of the fields is V gene, CDR3 protein.

v_call: TRBV5-5; cdr3_aa: CASSLVNEGYEQYF
v_call: TRBV11-3; cdr3_aa: CASSLVPREFYDEQYF
v_call: TRBV4-1; cdr3_aa: CASSQKTGLGRSSYEQYF
v_call: TRBV13; cdr3_aa: CASSLAQPANYGYTF
v_call: TRBV5-1; cdr3_aa: CASSLGTSGSNHEQFF
v_call: TRBV12-3/TRBV12-4; cdr3_aa: CASSFGGTGGGDYGYTF
v_call: TRBV4-3; cdr3_aa: CASSQDARGRSYTF
v_call: TRBV7-8; cdr3_aa: CASSSLRQGAVDGYTF
v_call: TRBV4-3; cdr3_aa: CASSLGSRDSPLHF
v_call: TRBV20-1; cdr3_aa: CSARDPNRLSGNTIYF
v_call: TRBV7-3; cdr3_aa: CASSLTGSGDEQYF
v_call: TRBV30; cdr3_aa: CAWEDSTGRMNQPQHF
v_call: TRBV2; cdr3_aa: CASRADRGHEQYF
v_call: TRBV6-5; cdr3_aa: CASSTRPGTQYF
v_call: TRBV5-1; cdr3_aa: CASSLGLAGGGGEQFF
v_call: TRBV29-1; cdr3_aa: CSVTLWETEAFF
v_call: TRBV28; cdr3_aa: CASSPQGLDGYEQYF
v_call: TRBV2; cdr3_aa: CASSELGGGGFRDEQFF
v_call: TRBV15; cdr3_aa: CATSRAISGTEAFF
v_call: TRBV7-7; cdr3_aa: CASSSSGRANEQFF
v_call: TRBV10-3; cdr3_aa: CAIRDRDYEQYF
v_call: TRBV5-6; cdr3_aa: CASSVPGTSDEQYF
v_call: TRBV7-2; cdr3_aa: CASSLVGALDTYEQYF
v_call: TRBV28; cdr3_aa: CASRGGQAYEQYF
v_call: TRBV7-2; cdr3_aa: CASSLVEPDTQYF
v_call: TRBV12-3/TRBV12-4; cdr3_aa: CASSSGTDTQYF
v_call: TRBV7-2; cdr3_aa: CASSLYPGGPSYEQYF
v_call: TRBV4-2; cdr3_aa: CASSQDGAGGRETQYF
v_call: TRBV20-1; cdr3_aa: CSASKSGGNQPQHF
v_call: TRBV3-1; cdr3_aa: CASSQRVVNIQYF
v_call: TRBV11-2; cdr3_aa: CASSSGQGEQETQYF
v_call: TRBV7-8; cdr3_aa: CASSHSGRTTDTQYF
v_call: TRBV20-1; cdr3_aa: CSAREARGNTEAFF
v_call: TRBV28; cdr3_aa: CASYSGSPSYNEQFF
v_call: TRBV18; cdr3_aa: CASGAIQAYEQYF
v_call: TRBV27; cdr3_aa: CASSLGSPNEQFF
v_call: TRBV6-6; cdr3_aa: CASNPTGNEQFF
v_call: TRBV6-5; cdr3_aa: CASSYSGLAGGLYNEQFF
v_call: TRBV28; cdr3_aa: CASSGLAGVGTQYF
v_call: TRBV5-1; cdr3_aa: CASSLGRTGLQETQYF
v_call: TRBV24-1; cdr3_aa: CATSDGAQETQYF
v_call: TRBV9; cdr3_aa: CASSVVGSASTDTQYF
v_call: TRBV5-1; cdr3_aa: CASSSTTAADTQYF
v_call: TRBV11-2; cdr3_aa: CASSLWGGTYEQYF
v_call: TRBV7-3; cdr3_aa: CASSLRQERTDTQYF
v_call: TRBV28; cdr3_aa: CASSSPLFGYQETQYF
v_call: TRBV20-1; cdr3_aa: CSATGTSDSYEQYF
v_call: TRBV5-1; cdr3_aa: CASSRRGRTFDYEQYF
v_call: TRBV12-3/TRBV12-4; cdr3_aa: CASRSDQNIQYF
v_call: TRBV20-1; cdr3_aa: CSARLPGQRYNEQFF
v_call: TRBV4-3; cdr3_aa: CASSQDRVLRTDTQYF
v_call: TRBV4-1; cdr3_aa: CASSPTTDSSSYEQYF
v_call: TRBV20-1; cdr3_aa: CSAAPGLAGVGETQYF
v_call: TRBV29-1; cdr3_aa: CSVSPAGLNYGYTF